This paragraph reports one T cell receptor (beta chain). As yet, its antigen is unknown. The V end was cut by 4 bases, the J end by 5 bases, with 13 bases between. In germline, CDR1 is SGHVS, CDR2 FNYEAQ. The CDR3 has 14 amino acids. The repertoire was sequenced with immunoSEQ multiplex PCR; TCRdb's copy has only in-frame clones and lacks some. The sample yields more than 150,000 clones, roughly four fifths seen once. The data are from a study of cytomegalovirus exposure and HLA in healthy donors. Overall study: It was reported in a later analysis that the 120 validation repertoires used the same platform as the roughly 670 first-cohort repertoires.

Study-level points and caveats: A few chains tied to CMV proved CMV antigen-specific in vitro. Most TCRs appeared rarely, but some public TCRs recurred in many donors.

This TCR was sampled from a young woman in good health and CMV-seropositive. The rearrangement joins TRBV7-6 to TRBJ2-3; D is perhaps TRBD2 (7 bases). The sequencing input was PBMCs. This CDR3 is CASSSRRGGDTQYF. Here the CDR3 DNA reads TGTGCCAGCAGCTCCCGGAGGGGGGGAGATACGCAGTATTTT.